This TCR beta chain was profiled in a study of T cell responses to AZD1222 COVID-19 vaccine. Study-wide findings and caveats: In a largely white British group with more females than males, clonal diversity was possibly underestimated. None of the repertoires were sampled until the peak T cell response had passed. CD4 TCRs linked to vaccination spanned spike, dominating at 160-218 and 743-854. It was only a handful of AZD1222 recipients who were seropositive at baseline.

Produced via immunoSEQ multiplex PCR; TCRdb's table is partial and in-frame only. Altogether 150,000 to 200,000 clones are present, roughly nine tenths being singletons, with the ten largest covering around 3.6%. The CDR3 is made up of 14 amino acids. CDR1 is MNHNY, CDR2 SVGAGI, per germline (reference sequence). The ends lost 0 bases at V and 3 bases at J; junction bases unmatched: 1. In regard to this clone: Its antigen remains unidentified.

The chain has TRBV6-6 and TRBJ1-1; 7 positions match TRBD1. The material was peripheral blood, obtained 28 days after the second AZD1222 dose. The receptor was derived from an adult who received the AZD1222 COVID-19 vaccine. The CDR3 region is CASSYSRGDTEAFF. The CDR3 coding sequence is TGTGCCAGCAGTTACTCCAGGGGGGACACTGAAGCTTTCTTT.